Listed here are 24 T cell receptor beta chains from one sample, sequenced in a study of shared clonotypes between healthy human individuals. The table came from immunoSEQ multiplex PCR; TCRdb's copy has only in-frame clones and leaves some out. The sample carries 1.4 million to 1.5 million clones, roughly 96% recorded once. The sequenced sample was naive CD4+ T cells sorted from blood. Regarding subset: CD45RA+ positively selected. The receptors here all came from a man aged 30-40 years in good health.

The J gene is TRBJ2-1, the V gene TRBV2, with a tentative D call TRBD1 (6 bases). V was shortened by 1 base and J by 0 bases, with 7 bases between the two germline ends. Germline V CDR1 and CDR2: SNHLY, FYNNEI. The CDR3 length is 15 residues. Here the CDR3 reads CASSEEDSSYNEQFF. The CDR3 region has the DNA TGTGCCAGCAGTGAAGAGGACAGCTCCTACAATGAGCAGTTCTTC.

The CDR3 nucleotides read TGTGCCAGCAGCCAGCTACGGGGGCTGGATGAAAAACTGTTTTTT. Translating it yields CASSQLRGLDEKLFF. The chain links TRBV14 to TRBJ1-4, with D possibly being TRBD1 (6 bases). From germline, CDR1 is SGHDN and CDR2 FVKESK. The CDR3 spans 15 residues. V was pared by 3 bases and J by 6 bases, with 14 bases between.

The J gene is TRBJ2-7, the V gene TRBV5-1; 9 bases match TRBD1. Germline V gives CDR1 SGHRS, CDR2 YFSETQ. J was trimmed by 1 base and V by 1 base; bases with no gene match: 30. The CDR3 consists of 24 residues. In DNA form, the CDR3 reads TGCGCCAGCAGCTTGTTTCTCTCGGGACAGGGAACCGAGCGGGATTCCTATCAATCCTACGAGCAGTACTTC. Its translation is CASSLFLSGQGTERDSYQSYEQYF.

V is TRBV9 and J is TRBJ2-7; TRBD2 is a possible D gene (5 bases). This CDR3 has 13 amino acids. Germline V lookup: CDR1 SGDLS, CDR2 YYNGEE. V was clipped by 4 bases and J by 0 bases, with 8 bases between them. CDR3 nucleotides: TGTGCCAGCAGCCCGGGAAGCTCCTACGAGCAGTACTTC. Protein product: CASSPGSSYEQYF.

A note on this clone: Other DNA sequences in the same sample also yield this CDR3. This chain joins TRBV6-5 and TRBJ2-5, with D hard to call. Germline CDR1 is MNHEY and CDR2 is SVGAGI. This CDR3 has 14 residues. Trimming took 0 bases from V and 1 from J, leaving 6 bases between them. CDR3 residues: CASSYSGGQETQYF. CDR3 nucleotide sequence: TGTGCCAGCAGTTACTCGGGTGGCCAAGAGACCCAGTACTTC.

This rearrangement joins TRBV10-3 to TRBJ2-7; 8 nucleotides line up with TRBD2. CDR3 length: 13 amino acids. After removal of 3 bases from V and 6 bases from J, the junction contained 4 bases not matched to a gene. Germline CDR1 is ENHRY and CDR2 is SYGVKD. The CDR3 protein is CAISDSGSSEQYF. CDR3 nucleotides: TGTGCCATCAGTGACAGCGGGAGTAGCGAGCAGTACTTC.

V usage is TRBV28 and J usage is TRBJ2-7; D is uncertain. The CDR3 totals 14 residues. The germline CDR1 and CDR2 sequences are MDHEN and SYDVKM. Trimming took 4 bases from V and 0 from J, leaving 10 bases between them. The CDR3 nucleotides read TGTGCCAGCAGTTACCCCTGGAGCTCCTACGAGCAGTACTTC. Protein sequence: CASSYPWSSYEQYF.

The chain combines TRBV5-1 with TRBJ1-1, with D perhaps matching TRBD1 (5 bases). The V and J ends lost 1 base and 3 bases respectively, with 13 bases between them. The CDR3 is made up of 15 amino acids. Per the germline V gene, CDR1 is SGHRS and CDR2 is YFSETQ. The CDR3 is CASSLLGPRDTEAFF. CDR3 bases: TGCGCCAGCAGCTTGCTGGGGCCAAGGGACACTGAAGCTTTCTTT.

The chain uses TRBV5-4 and TRBJ2-7; D is perhaps TRBD1 (6 bases). The V end lost 2 bases, the J end lost 3 bases, and 12 bases lay between the germline ends. CDR1 and CDR2 (germline): SGHNT, YYREEE (reference sequence). This CDR3 has 14 amino acids. The CDR3 region has the DNA TGTGCCAGCAGCTTAACGACAGGAAACTACGAGCAGTACTTC. It encodes CASSLTTGNYEQYF.

The CDR3 nucleotides read TGTGCCAGCAGCTTAGCGCGGGCTAGACGGGCGGATCAAGAGACCCAGTACTTC. Its protein is CASSLARARRADQETQYF. The rearrangement joins TRBV7-2 to TRBJ2-5, with D possibly TRBD2 on 5 matching bases. Germline V gene lookup returns CDR1 SGHTA and CDR2 FQGNSA. Trimming pared 0 bases from V and 2 bases from J, leaving 19 bases between. This CDR3 region has 18 residues. The full variable domain, with the rest looked up from reference TRBV7-2 and TRBJ2-5, is GAGVSQSPSNKVTEKGKDVELRCDPISGHTALYWYRQSLGQGLEFLIYFQGNSAPDKSGLPSDRFSAERTGGSVSTLTIQRTQQEDSAVYLCASSLARARRADQETQYFGPGTRLLVL.

As regards this clone: An end of the junction differs from the germline gene, which may be a read error. The chain is built from TRBV7-9 and TRBJ1-5; TRBD1 might be the D (5 bases). The CDR3 is 14 residues long. In germline, CDR1 is SEHNR, CDR2 FQNEAQ (reference sequence). The CDR3 here is CASSVATVERPQHF. CDR3 DNA: TGTGCCAGCAGCGTAGCGACAGTTGAGCGGCCCCAGCATTTT.

The V and J genes are TRBV18 and TRBJ2-3; 9 bases fit TRBD1. The CDR3 runs to 16 residues. The junction had 7 bases not matched to a gene; V was cut back by 3 bases and J by 3 bases. Germline CDR1 is KGHSH and CDR2 is LQKENI. Here the CDR3 reads CASSPVSGQGTDTQYF. In DNA, the CDR3 is TGTGCCAGCTCACCGGTTTCAGGACAGGGGACAGATACGCAGTATTTT.

The chain is built from TRBV2 and TRBJ2-3; D is unclear. The V and J ends lost 8 bases and 6 bases respectively, with 12 bases between them. CDR1 SNHLY and CDR2 FYNNEI come from the germline V gene. The CDR3 runs 12 residues. CDR3 loop: CASGPQGDTQYF. DNA for the CDR3: TGTGCCAGCGGCCCCCAAGGGGATACGCAGTATTTT.

To note about this clone: The sample contains more than one DNA sequence encoding this CDR3. This chain links TRBV18 with TRBJ2-1; D is unresolved. Trimming took off 2 bases at V and 5 bases at J, with 10 bases between the two ends. The germline V gene has CDR1 KGHSH and CDR2 LQKENI. The CDR3 has 14 amino acids. CDR3 region: CASSPRASHNEQFF. Here the CDR3 DNA reads TGTGCCAGCTCACCAAGGGCTTCCCACAATGAGCAGTTCTTC. The full variable domain, with the rest looked up from reference TRBV18 and TRBJ2-1, is NAGVMQNPRHLVRRRGQEARLRCSPMKGHSHVYWYRQLPEEGLKFMVYLQKENIIDESGMPKERFSAEFPKEGPSILRIQQVVRGDSAAYFCASSPRASHNEQFFGPGTRLTVL.

The V and J genes are TRBV4-1 and TRBJ2-7, with 11 bases identical to TRBD2. The CDR3 has 15 residues. The V gene's germline CDR1 is MGHRA and CDR2 YSYEKL. The V gene end was trimmed by 0 bases and the J gene end by 7 bases; junction bases not matched to a gene: 5. CDR3 in amino acids: CASSQELAGVREQYF. For the CDR3, the DNA is TGCGCCAGCAGCCAAGAACTAGCGGGAGTTCGGGAGCAGTACTTC.

The chain carries TRBV7-9 and TRBJ2-3; D is uncertain. V was clipped by 2 bases and J by 0 bases, with 15 bases between them. Germline-derived CDR1 and CDR2 are SEHNR and FQNEAQ (reference sequence). This CDR3 contains 17 residues. CDR3 DNA: TGTGCCAGCAGCTTAAGACCGAGACACCTAAGCACAGATACGCAGTATTTT. Translated: CASSLRPRHLSTDTQYF.

About this clone itself: Other DNA sequences in the same sample also yield this CDR3. The chain has TRBV30 and TRBJ1-3; D is unclear. Per germline, CDR1 GTSNPN and CDR2 SVGIG (reference sequence). The CDR3 is 13 amino acids. V lost 0 bases and J lost 2, with 5 bases in between. CDR3 amino acids: CAWSVSTGNTIYF. In DNA form, the CDR3 reads TGTGCCTGGAGTGTTTCCACTGGAAACACCATATATTTT.

This sequence joins TRBV2 and TRBJ1-5, with TRBD1 identical over 11 bases. CDR3 length: 15 amino acids. Trimming removed 8 bases from V and 6 bases from J; junction bases left unmatched: 9. Germline CDR1 and CDR2: SNHLY and FYNNEI. The CDR3 DNA reads TGTGCCAGCGGACAGGGGGCACATAGCGGTCAGCCCCAGCATTTT. Translated, it gives CASGQGAHSGQPQHF.

The rearrangement uses TRBV5-1 and TRBJ2-7; D is possibly TRBD2 (5 bases). Germline lookup yields CDR1 SGHRS and CDR2 YFSETQ. V lost 7 bases, J lost 7 bases, and 21 bases lay in between. The CDR3 is 14 residues long. CDR3 protein: CASARRSGVEEQYF. CDR3 sequence (DNA): TGCGCCAGCGCACGGAGGTCCGGGGTTGAGGAGCAGTACTTC.

The V call is TRBV30, the J call TRBJ2-5; either TRBD1 or TRBD2 may supply D (5 bases each). Trimming pared 2 bases from V and 4 bases from J, leaving 20 bases between. CDR1 and CDR2 (germline): GTSNPN, SVGIG (reference sequence). This CDR3 comprises 16 residues. The CDR3 DNA reads TGTGCCTGGAGTAAGGGGCTAGCTAGGTTTGGAGAGACCCAGTACTTC. It codes for CAWSKGLARFGETQYF.

On this clone itself: Within the sample, other DNA sequences also encode this same CDR3. V gene TRBV5-1 combines with J gene TRBJ2-3, with 11 bases that match TRBD2. Germline CDR1 reads SGHRS; CDR2 reads YFSETQ. This CDR3 is 16 amino acids long. Unmatched junction bases numbered 4, after V lost 4 bases and J lost 0 bases. The chain's CDR3 is CASSPRTSGSTDTQYF. CDR3 bases: TGCGCCAGCAGCCCTAGGACTAGCGGGAGCACAGATACGCAGTATTTT.

The sample holds one count of this clone. The same CDR3 can be traced to other DNA sequences in this sample. V usage is TRBV10-3 and J usage is TRBJ2-7; 8 nucleotides align to TRBD1. Germline V CDR1 and CDR2: ENHRY, SYGVKD. V shed 6 bases, J shed 2 bases, and the junction held 3 bases outside the gene matches. The CDR3 extends over 13 amino acids. CDR3 in DNA: TGTGCCATCAGCGGACAGGGTCCCTACGAGCAGTACTTC. Protein sequence: CAISGQGPYEQYF.

The chain employs TRBV28 and TRBJ2-2; TRBD2 is a possible D gene (6 bases). V lost 6 bases and J 3 bases, leaving 14 bases between the germline ends. This CDR3 spans 15 amino acids. The germline V gene has CDR1 MDHEN and CDR2 SYDVKM. The CDR3 reads CASSPGSGDTGELFF. Here the CDR3 DNA reads TGTGCCAGCAGCCCTGGTAGCGGAGACACCGGGGAGCTGTTTTTT.

The V and J genes are TRBV18 and TRBJ2-4; 9 bases line up with TRBD2. This CDR3 spans 19 amino acids. The ends lost 3 bases at V and 0 bases at J; junction bases unmatched: 12. The germline V gene encodes CDR1 KGHSH and CDR2 LQKENI. The CDR3 nucleotides read TGTGCCAGCTCACCGTGGCGGATTAGCGGGAGCCAAGCCAAAAACATTCAGTACTTC. This encodes CASSPWRISGSQAKNIQYF.